This TCR beta chain was documented in a study of cytomegalovirus exposure and HLA in healthy donors. Study-level results: In vitro data verified a few CMV-associated chains as specific for CMV antigens. Reports described diagnosis of cytomegalovirus status by the classifier as highly specific and sensitive. Researchers catalogued about 150 TCR beta chains as cytomegalovirus-associated. Rarity held for most TCR sequences, but there were some public TCRs that occurred in many donors.

The CDR3 spans 18 residues. J was trimmed by 3 bases and V by 1 base; bases with no gene match: 8. Germline V gene data show CDR1 as SGHVS and CDR2 as FNYEAQ. The count of this clone is one. Its antigen is unknown. Measured with immunoSEQ multiplex PCR; TCRdb has only the in-frame clones, and not every one. The sample includes fewer than 200,000 clones, roughly four fifths seen only once; the top ten take roughly 2.8%. This receptor was obtained from a woman under 30 in good health and CMV-seropositive. The specimen sequenced was PBMCs. The chain employs TRBV7-6 and TRBJ2-3, with 12 bases aligning to TRBD2. The CDR3 region is CASSLVLAGGLKTDTQYF. Written as DNA, the CDR3 is TGTGCCAGCAGCTTAGTCCTAGCGGGGGGGCTTAAAACAGATACGCAGTATTTT. The full variable domain, with the rest looked up from reference TRBV7-6 and TRBJ2-3, is GAGVSQSPRYKVTKRGQDVALRCDPISGHVSLYWYRQALGQGPEFLTYFNYEAQQDKSGLPNDRFSAERPEGSISTLTIQRTEQRDSAMYRCASSLVLAGGLKTDTQYFGPGTRLTVL.